This T cell receptor beta chain was sequenced in a study of human T cells and chemical hapten exposure (dated by TCRdb to the early 2020s). With respect to the entire study: The libraries were sequenced as a pool, and the TCR yield per sample differed mostly because of small variations in library volumes within the pool. The study tracked peripheral blood TCR repertoire changes in vivo during primary and secondary sensitization to the hapten diphenylcyclopropenone (DPC) in alopecia patients. Each blood RNA sample was used to sequence both TCR alpha and TCR beta chains.

The library was made by 5' RACE. Instrument used: Illumina MiSeq. Library preparation attached unique molecular identifiers to individual cDNA molecules for quantitative, reproducible TCR counting. The published analysis was carried out like this. A median of about 87,000 TCRs per sample was observed, with a range of 23,224 to 690,600. V, J and CDR3 annotation of the TCR reads was carried out using the Decombinator software suite. To make PS versus PT1 abundance plots, every sample was subsampled to the same number of TCRs (28,000). Expanded TCRs were defined as absent before sensitization and observed at least eight times at the 2-week time point. The public sequencing data were trimmed at Q25 with fastp and processed into clonotypes with MiXCR by TCRdb, which kept only in-frame beta chains. Rows matching on CDR3 protein sequence are summarized as one entry with the most common DNA and genes. The V and J calls shown here were made by TCRdb, not taken from the authors' results. The sample table holds 120,000 to 150,000 distinct CDR3 sequences, of which roughly 4% were seen once. The ten largest account for around 1.4% of the sample.

This clonotype has a count of ten or more. The antigen it binds to is not known. Within one base of it there is no much larger clone, and no base qualities were kept. Total RNA was extracted from unfractionated whole blood collected in Tempus Blood RNA tubes. A handful of healthy volunteers were used as TCR sequencing controls and were bled at day 0, 2 weeks and 6 weeks. What the study reported, not specific to this receptor: The number of TCRs above 1 in 1000 frequency did not change with DPC sensitization; there was no evidence of global repertoire structure alterations. After repeated subsampling, the strength of the expansion versus patch-test correlation and the threshold at which it became significant changed.

This TCR came from a female donor in good health.

The CDR3 is CASSPDPGIGYSPLHF. The nucleotide sequence reads TGTGCCAGCAGCCCGGACCCCGGGATCGGGTATTCACCCCTCCACTTT. Recombination linked TRBV4-2 to TRBJ1-6, with an unclear D gene assignment. Between the V and J ends, shortened by 4 bases and 8 bases respectively, the junction contains 18 bases. Including cysteine and phenylalanine, the CDR3 has 16 amino acids. Only CDR3 DNA remains: 48 bases, in frame from the first base. CDR1 and CDR2 are drawn from the germline V gene: LGHNA, YNFKEQ.